Listed below are T cell receptor beta chains from one sample, sequenced in a study of shared clonotypes between healthy human individuals. Some clones are missing from TCRdb's copy, which holds only in-frame ones; the method was immunoSEQ multiplex PCR. The data hold more than 2 million clones, with roughly 94% observed a single time. The sequenced sample consisted of naive CD8+ T cells sorted from blood. The receptors stem from a man aged 18 to 30 in good health. CDR3s include the opening cysteine and the closing phenylalanine or tryptophan. The D gene is left open where the match is weak. The size of a clone is reported for some rows only, either as once, few or many, or as a class for expanded clones.

>TRBJ2-3|TRBV14|NA|NA
TGTGCCAGCAGCCACGGGGGCACAGATACGCAGTATTTT
CASSHGGTDTQYF
>TRBJ1-2|TRBV9|NA|NA
TGTGCCAGCAGCGTAGAGGGGAACAACTATGGCTACACCTTC
CASSVEGNNYGYTF
>TRBJ2-1|TRBV27|NA|NA
TGTGCCAGCAGTTTAGGACTCTACTCCTACAATGAGCAGTTCTTC
CASSLGLYSYNEQFF
>TRBJ2-7|TRBV27|NA|TRBD2
TGTGCCACTCGACTAGCGGAATCCTACGAGCAGTACTTC
CATRLAESYEQYF
>TRBJ2-7|TRBV4-3|NA|NA
TGCGCCAGCAGCCAAGGTCTTGGCTCGGCCTACGAGCAGTACTTC
CASSQGLGSAYEQYF
>TRBJ2-2|TRBV9|NA|NA
TGTGCCAGCAGCGTAGGGGGTCGAGGGGAGCTGTTTTTT
CASSVGGRGELFF
>TRBJ1-1|TRBV5-3|NA|TRBD1
TGTGCCAGAAGCATAGCCAGGGGGTATGGGGACACTGAAGCTTTCTTT
CARSIARGYGDTEAFF
>TRBJ2-1|TRBV11-2|NA|NA
TGTGCCAGCAGCCTCGGAACAGGATCTCGCCTTGGGAATGAGCAGTTCTTC
CASSLGTGSRLGNEQFF
>TRBJ2-7|TRBV7-8|NA|NA
TGTGCCAGCAGCTTAGCCGGGTTTCCCTACGAGCAGTACTTC
CASSLAGFPYEQYF
>TRBJ2-1|TRBV10-1|NA|NA
TGCGCCAGCAGTGAACTTGCGGCAGCCTACAATGAGCAGTTCTTC
CASSELAAAYNEQFF
>TRBJ2-1|TRBV7-9|NA|NA
TGTGCCAGCAGCCGGCCATACAATGAGCAGTTCTTC
CASSRPYNEQFF
>TRBJ2-1|TRBV6-4|NA|NA
TGTGCCAGCAGTGACGGACCTAGCAGAGAGCAGTTCTTC
CASSDGPSREQFF
>TRBJ1-2|TRBV30|NA|TRBD1
TGTGCCTGGAGTCTAGGGGGCCTAAACTATGGCTACACCTTC
CAWSLGGLNYGYTF
>TRBJ1-4|TRBV27|NA|TRBD1
TGTGCCAGCAGCCCTGACAGGGTCTGGGAAAAACTGTTTTTT
CASSPDRVWEKLFF
>TRBJ2-2|TRBV10-3|once|NA
TGTGCCATCAGCGACAGCACCGGGGAGCTGTTTTTT
CAISDSTGELFF
>TRBJ2-3|TRBV9|NA|NA
TGTGCCAGCAGCGTAGAGGCCCACTGGGGGGCAGATACGCAGTATTTT
CASSVEAHWGADTQYF
>TRBJ2-7|TRBV10-3|NA|NA
TGTGCCATCAGTGAGTCTTCAGGGTTCCCCAACGAGCAGTACTTC
CAISESSGFPNEQYF
>TRBJ1-2|TRBV10-1|NA|TRBD1
TGCGCCAGCAGTGAGGGGACAGGGCCGGGCTATGGCTACACCTTC
CASSEGTGPGYGYTF
>TRBJ1-3|TRBV4-1|NA|NA
TGCGCCAGCAGCCCACCAGACAGTACTGGAAACACCATATATTTT
CASSPPDSTGNTIYF
>TRBJ2-5|TRBV13|few|NA
TGTGCCAGCAGCTTAATGGAGACCCAGTACTTC
CASSLMETQYF
>TRBJ2-1|TRBV5-6|NA|NA
TGTGCCAGCAGCTTTAAGACAGATCCCTACAATGAGCAGTTCTTC
CASSFKTDPYNEQFF
>TRBJ2-1|TRBV25-1|NA|NA
TGTGCCAGCAGTGATCTTAGCCTTTCCTACAATGAGCAGTTCTTC
CASSDLSLSYNEQFF
>TRBJ2-3|TRBV9|NA|NA
TGTGCCAGCAGCGTACAACGGGAGAAGGTGACAGATACGCAGTATTTT
CASSVQREKVTDTQYF
>TRBJ1-1|TRBV6-6|NA|TRBD1
TGTGCCAGCAGTTACGACAGGGGGGAATCGTGCACTGAAGCTTTCTTT
CASSYDRGESCTEAFF
>TRBJ2-7|TRBV6-1|NA|NA
TGTGCCAGCAGGGAAATACCGGGACTTGGCCCCTACGAGCAGTACTTC
CASREIPGLGPYEQYF
>TRBJ1-2|TRBV14|few|NA
TGTGCCAGCAGCCAAGGTGGCTATGGCTACACCTTC
CASSQGGYGYTF
>TRBJ2-7|TRBV7-9|NA|TRBD1
TGTGCCAGCAGCTTAGCGCAGGGGGCTGACGAGCAGTACTTC
CASSLAQGADEQYF
>TRBJ2-7|TRBV4-3|NA|NA
TGCGCCAGCAGCCAAGATTGGGTCTCGGGCGCTCCCTGGGAGCAGTACTTC
CASSQDWVSGAPWEQYF